This T cell receptor (beta chain) was documented in a study of blood T cell repertoires in COVID-19. Study summary: From T cells, B-cell-depleted T cells, or PBMCs came the material, which was cDNA or gDNA.

How the authors handled the data: The assay estimated nucleated cells by amplifying reference gene primers. Measured with immunoSEQ multiplex PCR; TCRdb has only the in-frame clones, and not every one. For V, J and clone size, that table is used; D and trimming come from the DNA. The repertoire holds around 82,000 clones, with 80% to 90% as singletons. While infection was still active, Seattle patients were enrolled and then followed longitudinally. The sequencing input was peripheral blood. The clonotype was recovered from a man aged 80 or over with COVID-19, enrolled during active disease.

DNA of the CDR3: TGTGCCAGCAGCCAAGATCGGAGGACAGGGATACCCTACGAGCAGTACTTC. Amino acid sequence: CASSQDRRTGIPYEQYF. The chain uses TRBV3-1 (or the pseudogene TRBV3-2) and TRBJ2-7; 8 nucleotides agree with TRBD1. CDR3 length equals 17 residues. V shed 0 bases, J shed 2 bases, and the junction held 9 bases outside the gene matches. Germline V gene sequence: CDR1 LGHDT, CDR2 YNNKEL (reference sequence).